One T cell receptor beta chain is described in this entry. Its antigen is still unknown. Losses at the gene ends were 6 bases for V and 2 bases for J; bases not matched to a gene: 4. In germline, CDR1 is ENHRY, CDR2 SYGVKD. The CDR3 totals 15 residues. TCRdb's table, derived via immunoSEQ multiplex PCR, lists solely in-frame clones and lacks some. The sample yields 150,000 to 170,000 clones, around 94% seen once. These data originate in a study of OX40 agonist ivuxolimab in advanced cancers. The study's findings and limits: CD8+ T cells averaged more expanded clones than CD4+. In the 0.1 to 3.0 mg/kg range, CD4+ and CD8+ blood T cells had expanded clonally by week 6.

This rearrangement joins TRBV10-3 to TRBJ2-2; 9 bases align to TRBD1. The sequence was collected from an adult with an advanced solid tumor such as melanoma, head and neck, liver or kidney cancer. Sequences were derived from CD4+ or CD8+ T cells sorted from blood, sampled in a trial of the OX40 agonist ivuxolimab. CDR3 region: CAIRGDRENTGELFF. CDR3 coding DNA: TGTGCCATCAGGGGGGACAGGGAAAACACCGGGGAGCTGTTTTTT.